The 4 T cell receptor beta chains reported below all come from one sample, sequenced in a study of blood T cell repertoires in COVID-19. Method: immunoSEQ multiplex PCR; TCRdb's copy keeps in-frame clones and lacks some. The sample records tens of thousands of clones, over 70% being singletons. Sequenced input: peripheral blood. These receptors were obtained from a man between 50 and 59 years old with active COVID-19.

This chain uses TRBV7-3 with TRBJ2-2, with TRBD2 identical over 10 bases. Germline V CDR1 and CDR2: SGHTA, FQGTGA. The CDR3 extends over 15 amino acids. Trimming at V came to 6 bases and at J to 1 base, leaving 2 bases not matched to a gene. In DNA, the CDR3 is TGTGCCAGCAGTAGACTAGCGGGGAACACCGGGGAGCTGTTTTTT. Translated, it gives CASSRLAGNTGELFF.

This sequence joins TRBV18 and TRBJ2-1; no firm D call. The CDR3 totals 11 residues. Germline loops: CDR1 KGHSH, CDR2 LQKENI. Between the trimmed V and J ends, which lost 5 bases and 6 bases, there was a span of 5 bases. CDR3 bases: TGTGCCAGCTCAGAGGCCAATGAGCAGTTCTTC. Translated: CASSEANEQFF.

The chain carries TRBV4-3 and TRBJ2-2; a weak D match, TRBD2 (5 bases). Germline V gives CDR1 LGHNA, CDR2 YSLEER. V was shortened by 0 bases and J by 6 bases, with 11 bases between the two germline ends. This CDR3 spans 15 amino acids. The CDR3 loop reads CASSQDFPAAGELFF. CDR3 bases: TGCGCCAGCAGCCAAGATTTTCCAGCGGCCGGGGAGCTGTTTTTT.

The chain is built from TRBV4-1 and TRBJ2-7, with 9 bases identical to TRBD1. V was pared by 5 bases and J by 3 bases, with 5 bases of the junction left unmatched. Germline-derived CDR1 and CDR2 are MGHRA and YSYEKL. CDR3 length equals 14 residues. This CDR3 reads CASSSRTGDYEQYF. In DNA, the CDR3 is TGCGCCAGCAGCTCACGGACAGGGGACTACGAGCAGTACTTC.